Shown below are 25 T cell receptor beta chains from a single sample sequenced in a study of graft-versus-host responses after intestinal transplantation. Libraries were prepared by immunoSEQ multiplex PCR; TCRdb keeps only in-frame clonotypes and omits some of them. Of about 570 clones listed, 96% are singletons. Time point noted: postoperative day 105 after intestinal transplantation (dayNNNN = postoperative day). Sample: bone marrow, taken 105 days after intestinal transplantation. All receptors derive from a human patient who received an intestinal transplant, so some T cells may come from the graft donor.

The chain links TRBV25-1 to TRBJ2-1; the D gene is possibly TRBD2 (6 bases). V was clipped by 5 bases and J by 5 bases, with 13 bases between them. Looked up from germline, CDR1 is MGHDK and CDR2 is SYGVNS. The CDR3 is 14 amino acids. CDR3 protein: CASSPFGRNNEQFF. CDR3 DNA sequence: TGTGCCAGCAGTCCCTTTGGGAGGAACAATGAGCAGTTCTTC.

The gene calls are TRBV27 and TRBJ1-5, with 8 bases aligning to TRBD1. Germline CDR1 and CDR2: MNHEY and SMNVEV (reference sequence). The CDR3 is 15 amino acids. V lost 7 bases and J lost 6; bases outside the gene matches: 11. The CDR3 bases are TGTGCCAGCATCGAGAATCAGGGGGCTAGTCAGCCCCAGCATTTT. The encoded protein is CASIENQGASQPQHF.

The chain carries TRBV28 and TRBJ1-1; D is unresolved. The CDR3 runs to 13 residues. With 1 base removed from V and 2 bases from J, the gap between germline ends came to 5 bases. CDR1 and CDR2 (germline): MDHEN, SYDVKM. The CDR3 DNA sequence: TGTGCCAGCAGTTTATCGGCAAACACTGAAGCTTTCTTT. Amino acid sequence: CASSLSANTEAFF.

The chain carries TRBV6-5 and TRBJ2-7, with a weak D call TRBD2 (6 bases). Germline V CDR1 and CDR2: MNHEY, SVGAGI. V was pared by 0 bases and J by 0 bases, with 9 bases between. The CDR3 loop spans 15 amino acids. The CDR3 region is CASSYSDGSSYEQYF. In DNA form, the CDR3 reads TGTGCCAGCAGTTACTCGGACGGGAGCTCCTACGAGCAGTACTTC.

The chain is built from TRBV7-9 and TRBJ2-1; 7 bases are a match to TRBD2. J was trimmed by 4 bases and V by 4 bases; bases with no gene match: 7. Germline lookup yields CDR1 SEHNR and CDR2 FQNEAQ (reference sequence). The CDR3 sequence is 15 residues long. As DNA, the CDR3 is TGTGCCAGCAGCTCGCTAGCGGAGAGGTACAATGAGCAGTTCTTC. Its translation is CASSSLAERYNEQFF.

The gene calls are TRBV9 and TRBJ1-2; D gene unclear. CDR3 length: 12 amino acids. Trimming stripped 3 bases from V and 8 bases from J, with 11 bases between. The V gene's germline CDR1 is SGDLS and CDR2 YYNGEE. The CDR3 sequence is CASSARTYGYTF. DNA of the CDR3: TGTGCCAGCAGCGCCCGGACTTACGGCTACACCTTC.

The chain recombines TRBV5-6 with TRBJ2-3, with unresolved D. V gave up 0 bases and J gave up 5 bases, with 7 bases separating them. This CDR3 has 13 residues. CDR1 is SGHDT and CDR2 is YYEEEE in the germline V gene. CDR3 sequence (DNA): TGTGCCAGCAGCTTGGCCCGAGGAGATACGCAGTATTTT. Amino acid sequence: CASSLARGDTQYF.

The genes are TRBV4-2 and TRBJ1-4; TRBD1 matches 7 bases. CDR1 LGHNA and CDR2 YNFKEQ come from the germline V gene. V dropped 1 base and J dropped 6; count of bases not matched to a gene: 14. The CDR3 runs 18 residues. The CDR3 DNA follows: TGTGCCAGCAGCCAAGGACAGGGAGGGGATTACTGGGATGAAAAACTGTTTTTT. The encoded protein is CASSQGQGGDYWDEKLFF.

The J gene is TRBJ2-3, the V gene TRBV7-6; TRBD2 matches at 7 bases. With 1 base clipped from V and 6 bases from J, the junction kept 4 bases outside the gene matches. Germline values: CDR1 SGHVS, CDR2 FNYEAQ. The CDR3 is 14 residues long. For the CDR3, the DNA is TGTGCCAGCAGCTTAGACGGGGGAGGGGATACGCAGTATTTT. This codes for CASSLDGGGDTQYF.

The chain employs TRBV9 and TRBJ2-1, with 8 nucleotides matching TRBD2. CDR1 is SGDLS, CDR2 YYNGEE, per germline. The CDR3 runs 16 residues. V shed 2 bases and J 3 bases; nucleotides not matched to a gene: 7. DNA for the CDR3: TGTGCCAGCAGCGTCCAGAGCGGGAGAAACTACAATGAGCAGTTCTTC. Its translation is CASSVQSGRNYNEQFF. The full variable domain, rest sourced from reference TRBV9 and TRBJ2-1, is DSGVTQTPKHLITATGQRVTLRCSPRSGDLSVYWYQQSLDQGLQFLIQYYNGEERAKGNILERFSAQQFPDLHSELNLSSLELGDSALYFCASSVQSGRNYNEQFFGPGTRLTVL.

This sequence joins TRBV29-1 and TRBJ1-2; D is perhaps TRBD1 (5 bases). The CDR3 covers 14 residues. Per germline, CDR1 SQVTM and CDR2 ANQGSEA. With 4 bases removed from V and 4 bases from J, the gap between germline ends came to 16 bases. DNA for the CDR3: TGCAGCGTTGGGTTAAGGGGTCGCGCCTATGGCTACACCTTC. Its translation: CSVGLRGRAYGYTF.

The chain recombines TRBV19 with TRBJ2-7, with TRBD2 identical over 8 bases. V lost 10 bases to trimming and J lost 0 bases; unmatched junction nucleotides: 5. CDR3 size: 13 residues. Germline CDR1 reads LNHDA; CDR2 reads SQIVND (reference sequence). The CDR3 reads CATGLGISYEQYF. The CDR3, as DNA: TGTGCCACGGGACTAGGGATCTCCTACGAGCAGTACTTC.

The chain employs TRBV2 and TRBJ1-2; D remains unclear. There are 10 residues in the CDR3. CDR1 is SNHLY, CDR2 FYNNEI, per germline. V was cut by 8 bases and J by 2 bases, with 3 bases left in between. CDR3 sequence: CASGNYGYTF. The CDR3 region has the DNA TGTGCCAGCGGGAACTATGGCTACACCTTC.

V usage is TRBV29-1 and J usage is TRBJ2-2, with D hard to call. V lost 4 bases and J lost 4, with 4 bases in between. This CDR3 contains 11 residues. Germline values: CDR1 SQVTM, CDR2 ANQGSEA. The CDR3 region has the DNA TGCAGCGTTGGAAGCACCGGGGAGCTGTTTTTT. It translates to CSVGSTGELFF.

This chain uses TRBV25-1 with TRBJ2-3, with D unclear. With 4 bases removed from V and 2 bases from J, the gap between germline ends came to 7 bases. The CDR3 length is 13 residues. Germline V CDR1 and CDR2: MGHDK, SYGVNS. In DNA form, the CDR3 reads TGTGCCAGCAGTGTTGTTTACACAGATACGCAGTATTTT. Amino acid sequence: CASSVVYTDTQYF.

The rearrangement joins TRBV9 to TRBJ2-2; no clear D. Germline loops: CDR1 SGDLS, CDR2 YYNGEE. Trimming left V 3 bases short and J 5 bases short, with 5 bases between. The length of the CDR3 is 12 residues. The DNA of the CDR3 is TGTGCCAGCAGCGCTGGTACCGGGGAGCTGTTTTTT. It codes for CASSAGTGELFF.

This chain uses TRBV4-1 with TRBJ2-7; a possible D gene is TRBD1 (6 bases). V was cut by 7 bases and J by 0 bases, with 19 bases left in between. Germline-derived CDR1 and CDR2 are MGHRA and YSYEKL. The CDR3 length is 16 residues. The CDR3: CASTPEPDSVSYEQYF. The CDR3 DNA sequence: TGCGCCAGCACCCCAGAACCGGACAGTGTCTCCTACGAGCAGTACTTC.

The chain links TRBV25-1 to TRBJ1-2, with D perhaps TRBD1 (5 bases). Per the germline V gene, CDR1 is MGHDK and CDR2 is SYGVNS. The CDR3 has 16 amino acids. Trimming took off 2 bases at V and 4 bases at J, with 17 bases between the two ends. CDR3 loop: CASSESLWDDIYGYTF. CDR3 nucleotide sequence: TGTGCCAGCAGTGAAAGTCTATGGGACGACATCTATGGCTACACCTTC.

The J gene is TRBJ2-4, the V gene TRBV5-6; D is uncertain. Germline lookup yields CDR1 SGHDT and CDR2 YYEEEE. The CDR3 totals 17 residues. V was clipped by 2 bases and J by 0 bases, with 15 bases between them. CDR3 DNA: TGTGCCAGCAGCTTCGAGTCGCTTGGAGTAGCCAAAAACATTCAGTACTTC. Amino acid sequence: CASSFESLGVAKNIQYF.

J is TRBJ1-1 and V is TRBV6-5, with TRBD1 as a possible D gene (5 bases). Germline assignment: CDR1 MNHEY and CDR2 SVGAGI. The V end was cut by 2 bases, the J end by 3 bases, with 10 bases between. CDR3 length: 14 amino acids. The DNA for the CDR3 is TGTGCCAGCAGTTACAGGACGGGGGACACTGAAGCTTTCTTT. This sequence encodes CASSYRTGDTEAFF.

The chain recombines TRBV10-1 with TRBJ1-5; 9 nucleotides line up with TRBD1. CDR3 length: 16 amino acids. Germline loops: CDR1 WNHNN, CDR2 SYGVQD (reference sequence). V shed 2 bases, J shed 6 bases, and the junction held 8 bases outside the gene matches. CDR3 loop: CASSERDRVDSQPQHF. In DNA, the CDR3 is TGCGCCAGCAGTGAGAGGGACAGGGTTGACTCTCAGCCCCAGCATTTT.

CDR3 region: CATSRAGGNTEAFF. Here the CDR3 DNA reads TGTGCCACCAGCAGAGCAGGGGGCAACACTGAAGCTTTCTTT. The rearrangement uses TRBV15 and TRBJ1-1; TRBD1 matches at 8 bases. CDR3 length: 14 amino acids. Germline V CDR1 and CDR2: LNHNV, YYDKDF (reference sequence). The V segment lost 1 base and the J segment 2 bases; nucleotides outside the gene matches: 0. The full variable domain, its missing parts supplied by reference TRBV15 and TRBJ1-1, is DAMVIQNPRYQVTQFGKPVTLSCSQTLNHNVMYWYQQKSSQAPKLLFHYYDKDFNNEADTPDNFQSRRPNTSFCFLDIRSPGLGDTAMYLCATSRAGGNTEAFFGQGTRLTVV.

V is TRBV30 and J is TRBJ2-1; D possibly matches TRBD1 or TRBD2 (5 bases each). Germline lookup yields CDR1 GTSNPN and CDR2 SVGIG (reference sequence). CDR3 length: 13 amino acids. The CDR3 reads CAQAGTLFNEQFF. In DNA, the CDR3 is TGTGCACAAGCCGGGACCCTCTTCAATGAGCAGTTCTTC.

The V gene is TRBV6-1, the J gene TRBJ2-7, with no clear D. This CDR3 contains 15 residues. CDR1 and CDR2 from the germline V gene are MNHNS and SASEGT. V gave up 0 bases and J gave up 2 bases, with 11 bases separating them. The DNA for the CDR3 is TGTGCCAGCAGTGAAGCGGGTACTCCCGCCTACGAGCAGTACTTC. This codes for CASSEAGTPAYEQYF.

The chain is built from TRBV6-4 and TRBJ1-2; D unclear. Germline loops: CDR1 MRHNA, CDR2 SNTAGT. V shed 5 bases and J shed 4 bases, with 23 bases lying between them. The CDR3 consists of 17 residues. CDR3 DNA: TGTGCCAGCAGTCAAAGAACCCCACACGGAAAGACCTATGGCTACACCTTC. Its translation: CASSQRTPHGKTYGYTF.